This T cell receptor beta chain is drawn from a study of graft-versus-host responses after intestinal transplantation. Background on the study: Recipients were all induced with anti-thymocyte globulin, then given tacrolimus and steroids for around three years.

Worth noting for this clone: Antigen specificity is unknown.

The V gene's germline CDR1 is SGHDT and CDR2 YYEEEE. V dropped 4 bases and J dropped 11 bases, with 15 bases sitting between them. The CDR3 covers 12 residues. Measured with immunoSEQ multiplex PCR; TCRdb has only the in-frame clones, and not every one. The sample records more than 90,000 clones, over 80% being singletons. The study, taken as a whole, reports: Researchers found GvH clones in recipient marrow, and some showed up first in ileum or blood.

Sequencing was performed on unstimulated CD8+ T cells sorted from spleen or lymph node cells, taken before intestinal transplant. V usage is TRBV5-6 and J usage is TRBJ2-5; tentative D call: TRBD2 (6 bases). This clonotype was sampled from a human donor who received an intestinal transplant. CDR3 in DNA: TGTGCCAGCAGCCCTGGAGGGTACCAGCAGTACTTC. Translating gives CASSPGGYQQYF.